This T cell receptor beta chain was obtained from a study of cytomegalovirus exposure and HLA in healthy donors. PCR used 60 Vbeta primers and 13 Jbeta primers. Produced via immunoSEQ multiplex PCR; TCRdb's table is partial and in-frame only. The sample shows roughly 200,000 clones, around 74% of them seen only once. The sample was PBMCs. The sequence was obtained from a male donor in good health and CMV-seronegative.

The CDR3 loop reads CASRRGTGGDEKLFF. For the CDR3, the DNA is TGCGCCAGCAGGCGGGGAACAGGGGGAGATGAAAAACTGTTTTTT. This chain joins TRBV5-1 and TRBJ1-4; TRBD1 matches 8 bases. The J segment lost 6 bases and the V segment lost 5 bases, leaving 9 bases of the junction unmatched. Germline V CDR1 and CDR2: SGHRS, YFSETQ. The length of the CDR3 is 15 residues.